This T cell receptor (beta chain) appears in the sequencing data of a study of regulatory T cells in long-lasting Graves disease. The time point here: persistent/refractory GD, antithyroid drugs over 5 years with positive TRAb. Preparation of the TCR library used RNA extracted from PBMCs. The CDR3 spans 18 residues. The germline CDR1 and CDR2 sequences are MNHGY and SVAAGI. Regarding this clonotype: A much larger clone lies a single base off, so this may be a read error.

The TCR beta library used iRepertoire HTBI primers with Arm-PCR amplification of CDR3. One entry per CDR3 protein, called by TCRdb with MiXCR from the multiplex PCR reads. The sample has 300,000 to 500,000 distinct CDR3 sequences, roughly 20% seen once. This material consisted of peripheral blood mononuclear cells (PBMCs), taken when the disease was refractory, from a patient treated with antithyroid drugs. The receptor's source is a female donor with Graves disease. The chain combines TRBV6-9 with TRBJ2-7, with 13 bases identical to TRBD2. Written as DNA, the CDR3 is TGTGCCTGCAGTTACCGACTGCGGACTAGCGGGAGTATCTACGAGCAGTACTTC. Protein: CACSYRLRTSGSIYEQYF.